This T cell receptor (beta chain) is drawn from a study of blood T cell repertoires in COVID-19. Study overall: Samples of COVID-19 (acute and convalescent) were obtained from the United States, Italy and Spain. The analysed material was cDNA or gDNA that came from T cells, B-cell-depleted T cells, or PBMCs.

Original data processing: Nucleated cell counts were estimated from reference gene primer amplification. Profiling relied on immunoSEQ multiplex PCR, and the TCRdb table lists in-frame clones only, not all of them. From that table come the V and J calls and clone size; the DNA was used to work out D and trimming. This repertoire shows about 310,000 clones, roughly 88% found once; its top ten account for 2.5% to 3%. The Seattle site enrolled patients during active infection and followed them longitudinally. This receptor was identified in a woman aged 25 to 45 with COVID-19, enrolled during active disease. The sample taken for sequencing was peripheral blood.

Here the CDR3 DNA reads TGTGCCAGCTCCCAGAAAGAAACAGGGAGGAACACTGAAGCTTTCTTT. Translating it yields CASSQKETGRNTEAFF. The V call is TRBV18, the J call TRBJ1-1; weak D call: TRBD1 (6 bases). V lost 6 bases to trimming and J lost 1 base, with 18 bases between them. The length of the CDR3 is 16 residues. Per germline, CDR1 KGHSH and CDR2 LQKENI. Full variable domain (rest looked up from reference TRBV18 and TRBJ1-1): NAGVMQNPRHLVRRRGQEARLRCSPMKGHSHVYWYRQLPEEGLKFMVYLQKENIIDESGMPKERFSAEFPKEGPSILRIQQVVRGDSAAYFCASSQKETGRNTEAFFGQGTRLTVV.